The clone carrying this T cell receptor beta chain came up many times. V lost 7 bases and J lost 5, with 20 bases in between. This CDR3 has 15 residues. This specimen comes from a study of T-cell reconstitution after alpha-beta-depleted transplantation in children. The TCRbeta library incorporated unique molecular identifiers. TCRdb re-derived calls from the PCR reads in MiXCR, one entry per CDR3 protein. The table has approximately 200,000 distinct CDR3 sequences, approximately 15% seen once; the top ten hold around 13%. The clonotype comes from a human donor who donated a stem cell graft to a child with acute lymphoblastic leukemia. The V gene is TRBV12-3 or TRBV12-4, the J gene TRBJ1-1; no reliable D call. Specimen: PBMCs from the stem cell graft donor, collected from the stem cell graft. The CDR3 loop is CASTPTFTPGTEAFF. The CDR3 DNA sequence: TGTGCCAGCACCCCCACTTTTACCCCAGGAACTGAAGCTTTCTTT.